The 9 T cell receptor beta chains below come from one sample, sequenced in a study of blood T cell repertoires in COVID-19. Libraries were prepared by immunoSEQ multiplex PCR; TCRdb keeps only in-frame clonotypes and omits some of them. The sample includes 150,000 to 200,000 clones, 80% to 90% seen only once; the top ten take around a fifth. The sequencing input was peripheral blood. Receptors originate from a woman older than 75 with acute or convalescent COVID-19.

The chain combines TRBV30 with TRBJ1-2; no firm D call. Germline lookup yields CDR1 GTSNPN and CDR2 SVGIG (reference sequence). V was cut by 0 bases and J by 2 bases, with 7 bases left in between. The CDR3 totals 13 residues. The CDR3 reads CAWSVLENYGYTF. Here the CDR3 DNA reads TGTGCCTGGAGTGTACTAGAAAACTATGGCTACACCTTC.

The chain uses TRBV11-3 and TRBJ2-3, with D tentatively TRBD2 (6 bases). Germline V gene sequence: CDR1 SGHNT, CDR2 YENEEA. This CDR3 contains 19 residues. Trimming stripped 5 bases from V and 0 bases from J, with 24 bases between. The CDR3 protein is CASSHTGTSSPSSTDTQYF. The CDR3, as DNA: TGTGCCAGCAGCCACACCGGGACTTCCTCTCCCTCTAGCACAGATACGCAGTATTTT.

V usage is TRBV10-2 and J usage is TRBJ2-3, with 11 positions matching TRBD2. Germline V gives CDR1 WSHSY, CDR2 SAAADI. J gave up 5 bases and V 3 bases, and 10 bases lay outside the gene matches. The CDR3 has 17 amino acids. The DNA for the CDR3 is TGCGCCAGCAGTGACCCCCTACTAGCGGGAGCGGGAGATACGCAGTATTTT. Its translation is CASSDPLLAGAGDTQYF.

The V gene is TRBV5-4, the J gene TRBJ2-6, with D tentatively TRBD1 (5 bases). Germline lookup yields CDR1 SGHNT and CDR2 YYREEE (reference sequence). Trimming took off 2 bases at V and 2 bases at J, with 5 bases between the two ends. The CDR3 length is 14 residues. CDR3: CASSLGAGANVLTF. The CDR3 DNA sequence: TGTGCCAGCAGCTTAGGGGCTGGGGCCAACGTCCTGACTTTC.

This clone showed up just once. This rearrangement joins TRBV27 to TRBJ1-6; 8 bases line up with TRBD1. The CDR3 is 18 residues long. V lost 4 bases and J lost 2; bases outside the gene matches: 10. Germline V gene lookup returns CDR1 MNHEY and CDR2 SMNVEV (reference sequence). CDR3 nucleotide sequence: TGTGCCAGCAGTTACGAAAAGACAGGGGTCCCCTATAATTCACCCCTCCACTTT. It translates to CASSYEKTGVPYNSPLHF.

This chain uses TRBV7-2 with TRBJ2-1, with 10 bases identical to TRBD2. Trimming cost V 1 base and J 9 bases; bases outside gene matches: 6. CDR3 length: 15 residues. Germline V gene sequence: CDR1 SGHTA, CDR2 FQGNSA. The CDR3, as DNA: TGTGCCAGCAGCTTAGTAAGGGCTAGCGGGAGTGAGCAGTTCTTC. Translation: CASSLVRASGSEQFF.

The CDR3 DNA reads TGTGCCACCAGCAGAGGCAGGGGCGTGTACGAGCAGTACTTC. Amino acid sequence: CATSRGRGVYEQYF. The chain couples TRBV15 to TRBJ2-7; weak D call: TRBD1 (6 bases). There are 14 residues in the CDR3. V was clipped by 1 base and J by 4 bases, with 11 bases between them. Per germline, CDR1 LNHNV and CDR2 YYDKDF (reference sequence).

The chain recombines TRBV11-2 with TRBJ1-2; D ambiguous. The CDR3 is 14 residues long. From germline, CDR1 is SGHAT and CDR2 FQNNGV. V shed 6 bases and J shed 7 bases, with 18 bases lying between them. The CDR3 bases are TGTGCCAGCAGTTCGCGCGGGTTTGGGGTTGGCTACACCTTC. This encodes CASSSRGFGVGYTF.

This clone showed up just a few times. The genes are TRBV7-9 and TRBJ1-1; 7 bases align to TRBD1. The ends lost 4 bases at V and 4 bases at J; junction bases unmatched: 6. Germline V gene sequence: CDR1 SEHNR, CDR2 FQNEAQ (reference sequence). The CDR3 consists of 14 residues. For the CDR3, the DNA is TGTGCCAGCAGCTACCACAGGGGCGGCACTGAAGCTTTCTTT. It yields the protein CASSYHRGGTEAFF.